Presented here are 11 T cell receptor beta chains from one specimen sequenced in a study of blood T cell repertoires in COVID-19. The method was immunoSEQ multiplex PCR; TCRdb's version includes in-frame clones alone and lacks a portion of them. Of 300,000 to 350,000 clones detected, approximately 89% appear once; the ten largest clones hold under 6%. Sequenced input: PBMCs or T cells enriched from blood (not recorded which). The source of these receptors is a man younger than 45 who had recovered from COVID-19.

The gene calls are TRBV3-1 (or the pseudogene TRBV3-2) and TRBJ1-2; D is ambiguous. The germline V and J ends were trimmed by 4 bases and 2 bases, with 14 bases remaining between them. CDR1 and CDR2 (germline): LGHDT, YNNKEL (reference sequence). The CDR3 is 15 amino acids. The CDR3, as DNA: TGTGCCAGCAGCCCGAACAGAGAGTGGAACTATGGCTACACCTTC. Its translation is CASSPNREWNYGYTF.

The rearrangement links TRBV11-1 to TRBJ2-3; no firm D call. Germline V gene data show CDR1 as SGHAT and CDR2 as FQDESV (reference sequence). The germline V and J ends were trimmed by 0 bases and 3 bases, with 4 bases remaining between them. The CDR3 sequence is 13 residues long. CDR3 nucleotide sequence: TGTGCCAGCAGCTTAGCGCAGACAGATACGCAGTATTTT. Amino acid sequence: CASSLAQTDTQYF.

The genes are TRBV2 and TRBJ2-4, with a weak D call TRBD1 (6 bases). V gave up 4 bases and J gave up 0 bases, with 13 bases separating them. The CDR3 sequence is 16 residues long. Germline-derived CDR1 and CDR2 are SNHLY and FYNNEI. The CDR3 here is CASSGGTSVAKNIQYF. CDR3 sequence (DNA): TGTGCCAGCAGTGGGGGGACATCGGTAGCCAAAAACATTCAGTACTTC.

The V call is TRBV27, the J call TRBJ2-6; 7 bases align to TRBD1. The trim removed 9 bases at V and 0 bases at J, leaving 17 bases unmatched. This CDR3 region has 19 residues. Germline V gene lookup returns CDR1 MNHEY and CDR2 SMNVEV (reference sequence). Here the CDR3 DNA reads TGTGCCAGGATGGAACACCCACGGGACAGTCGCTCTGGGGCCAACGTCCTGACTTTC. Its protein product is CARMEHPRDSRSGANVLTF. Drawing the rest from reference TRBV27 and TRBJ2-6, the complete variable domain is EAQVTQNPRYLITVTGKKLTVTCSQNMNHEYMSWYRQDPGLGLRQIYYSMNVEVTDKGDVPEGYKVSRKEKRNFPLILESPSPNQTSLYFCARMEHPRDSRSGANVLTFGAGSRLTVL.

Worth noting for this clone: In the same sample, other DNA sequences code for this CDR3. The CDR3 DNA is TGTGCCAGCAGCCGACTAGCGGGGGGAACATACGAGCAGTACTTC. This gives the protein CASSRLAGGTYEQYF. V is TRBV2 and J is TRBJ2-7, with 13 nucleotides matching TRBD2. CDR1 and CDR2 (germline): SNHLY, FYNNEI. V shed 6 bases and J 4 bases; nucleotides not matched to a gene: 6. The CDR3 consists of 15 residues.

The chain employs TRBV7-9 and TRBJ1-4; 7 bases fit TRBD1. The V gene's germline CDR1 is SEHNR and CDR2 FQNEAQ (reference sequence). CDR3 size: 17 residues. Losses at the gene ends were 1 base for V and 5 bases for J; bases not matched to a gene: 10. The CDR3 nucleotides are TGTGCCAGCAGCTTAGGGGGCAGGGGGGCCTCAAATGAAAAACTGTTTTTT. Its translation: CASSLGGRGASNEKLFF.

The chain is built from TRBV4-1 and TRBJ1-4; TRBD1 agrees at 9 bases. The CDR3 length is 15 residues. V shed 3 bases and J 3 bases; nucleotides not matched to a gene: 2. The germline V gene has CDR1 MGHRA and CDR2 YSYEKL. The CDR3 reads CASSHRQGANEKLFF. The CDR3 DNA follows: TGCGCCAGCAGCCACAGACAGGGGGCTAATGAAAAACTGTTTTTT.

The CDR3 loop reads CASSAGQGPRGYGYTF. The CDR3 DNA reads TGTGCCAGCAGTGCGGGACAGGGCCCACGGGGCTATGGCTACACCTTC. V gene TRBV6-1 combines with J gene TRBJ1-2; 9 bases match TRBD1. The CDR3 totals 16 residues. Looked up from germline, CDR1 is MNHNS and CDR2 is SASEGT. V shed 4 bases, J shed 4 bases, and the junction held 10 bases outside the gene matches.

The chain recombines TRBV27 with TRBJ2-7; tentative D call: TRBD1 (5 bases). Looked up from germline, CDR1 is MNHEY and CDR2 is SMNVEV (reference sequence). This CDR3 region has 16 residues. V was pared by 5 bases and J by 1 base, with 18 bases between. CDR3 loop: CASSPSSGYRSYEQYF. The DNA for the CDR3 is TGTGCCAGCAGTCCTAGTTCAGGGTATAGGTCCTACGAGCAGTACTTC.

CDR3 in amino acids: CASRQTGVNEKLFF. DNA for the CDR3: TGCGCCAGCAGGCAAACAGGGGTAAACGAAAAACTGTTTTTT. V usage is TRBV5-1 and J usage is TRBJ1-4; 7 positions agree with TRBD1. The V segment lost 5 bases and the J segment 8 bases; nucleotides outside the gene matches: 9. CDR1 is SGHRS and CDR2 is YFSETQ in the germline V gene. The CDR3 has 14 residues.

V and J are TRBV30 and TRBJ1-2; no definite D call. This CDR3 has 18 residues. V lost 2 bases, J lost 2 bases, and 24 bases lay in between. Germline CDR1 and CDR2: GTSNPN and SVGIG (reference sequence). DNA of the CDR3: TGTGCCTGGAGTTACGAGGAGTCAGAGAGAAATTACAACTATGGCTACACCTTC. Encoded protein: CAWSYEESERNYNYGYTF.